These 11 T cell receptor beta chains were sequenced from one sample in a study of T cell responses to AZD1222 COVID-19 vaccine. TCRdb keeps only in-frame clones here, not all; method: immunoSEQ multiplex PCR. The sample lists tens of thousands of clones; roughly 90% were seen once. Source: peripheral blood, taken on day 0 of AZD1222 vaccination. Source of these receptors: an adult in good health.

The V and J genes are TRBV10-1 and TRBJ1-5; D call uncertain. Looked up from germline, CDR1 is WNHNN and CDR2 is SYGVQD (reference sequence). The CDR3 sequence is 15 residues long. V was clipped by 3 bases and J by 8 bases, with 17 bases between them. The CDR3 reads CASSEGCWREEPQHF. DNA for the CDR3: TGCGCCAGCAGTGAAGGGTGCTGGAGGGAGGAGCCCCAGCATTTT.

The CDR3 sequence: CASSSPGQGSGELFF. In DNA, the CDR3 is TGTGCCAGCAGCTCCCCGGGACAGGGATCCGGGGAGCTGTTTTTT. This chain links TRBV7-9 with TRBJ2-2, with 9 nucleotides matching TRBD1. The CDR3 runs 15 residues. The V gene end was trimmed by 4 bases and the J gene end by 6 bases; junction bases not matched to a gene: 6. Germline V gene sequence: CDR1 SEHNR, CDR2 FQNEAQ (reference sequence).

The chain links TRBV7-9 to TRBJ2-6; no clear D gene. The CDR3 loop spans 16 amino acids. CDR1 and CDR2 (germline): SEHNR, FQNEAQ (reference sequence). Trimming stripped 7 bases from V and 2 bases from J, with 15 bases between. The CDR3 spells CASTEAPATGANVLTF. In DNA, the CDR3 is TGTGCCAGCACCGAAGCACCTGCAACTGGGGCCAACGTCCTGACTTTC.

This chain joins TRBV18 and TRBJ2-7; D might be TRBD1 (6 bases). V lost 5 bases and J 2 bases, leaving 10 bases between the germline ends. The CDR3 spans 13 residues. Germline loops: CDR1 KGHSH, CDR2 LQKENI. CDR3 protein: CASSGTSAYEQYF. The CDR3 nucleotides read TGTGCCAGCTCAGGGACATCCGCCTACGAGCAGTACTTC.

This clone was picked up a small number of times. This chain links TRBV6-5 with TRBJ1-6, with a weak D call TRBD1 (5 bases). This CDR3 contains 16 residues. Trimming pared 2 bases from V and 7 bases from J, leaving 15 bases between. Germline V gives CDR1 MNHEY, CDR2 SVGAGI. CDR3 region: CASSYTQAGPNSPLHF. CDR3 bases: TGTGCCAGCAGTTACACCCAGGCAGGGCCCAATTCACCCCTCCACTTT.

J is TRBJ2-3 and V is TRBV7-2, with D possibly matching TRBD2 (7 bases). V was trimmed by 0 bases and J by 5 bases, leaving 18 bases between them. Germline V lookup: CDR1 SGHTA, CDR2 FQGNSA. The length of the CDR3 is 17 residues. The CDR3 spells CASSLALGGGRGDTQYF. In nucleotides, the CDR3 is TGTGCCAGCAGCTTAGCGCTAGGGGGAGGGCGCGGAGATACGCAGTATTTT.

The chain has TRBV5-1 and TRBJ2-1, with D perhaps matching TRBD1 or TRBD2 (5 bases each). Trimming cost V 3 bases and J 6 bases, with 16 bases left between them. The germline V gene has CDR1 SGHRS and CDR2 YFSETQ. The CDR3 has 15 residues. CDR3: CASSSGTRRVNEQFF. Written as DNA, the CDR3 is TGCGCCAGCAGCTCCGGGACCCGACGCGTCAATGAGCAGTTCTTC.

This sequence joins TRBV10-3 and TRBJ2-1; no firm D call. The ends were cut back, 0 bases at V and 3 bases at J, with 12 bases in the middle. The CDR3 has 16 amino acids. Germline CDR1 reads ENHRY; CDR2 reads SYGVKD. The CDR3 spells CAISESNGNYYNEQFF. Written as DNA, the CDR3 is TGTGCCATCAGTGAGTCGAATGGGAATTACTACAATGAGCAGTTCTTC.

The genes are TRBV5-6 and TRBJ2-7, with TRBD1 identical over 9 bases. The CDR3 totals 15 residues. Germline V CDR1 and CDR2: SGHDT, YYEEEE. Unmatched junction bases numbered 6, after V lost 1 base and J lost 4 bases. CDR3 DNA sequence: TGTGCCAGCAGCTTGTTGGGGACAGGGATGTACGAGCAGTACTTC. This translates into CASSLLGTGMYEQYF.

V gene TRBV2 combines with J gene TRBJ1-5; D possibly corresponds to TRBD1 (6 bases). The CDR3 covers 13 residues. The V end lost 7 bases, the J end lost 7 bases, and 14 bases lay between the germline ends. CDR1 and CDR2 (germline): SNHLY, FYNNEI. Here the CDR3 reads CASTGEAGQPQHF. Here the CDR3 DNA reads TGTGCCAGCACAGGGGAAGCGGGACAGCCCCAGCATTTT. Full variable domain (missing parts from reference TRBV2 and TRBJ1-5): EPEVTQTPSHQVTQMGQEVILRCVPISNHLYFYWYRQILGQKVEFLVSFYNNEISEKSEIFDDQFSVERPDGSNFTLKIRSTKLEDSAMYFCASTGEAGQPQHFGDGTRLSIL.

This chain uses TRBV24-1 with TRBJ2-3, with D possibly being TRBD2 (5 bases). The CDR3 totals 15 residues. Trimming took 0 bases from V and 3 from J, leaving 9 bases between them. CDR1 and CDR2 (germline): KGHDR, SFDVKD. CDR3 nucleotide sequence: TGTGCCACCAGTGATTTGGGGGAGAAAACAGATACGCAGTATTTT. This encodes CATSDLGEKTDTQYF.